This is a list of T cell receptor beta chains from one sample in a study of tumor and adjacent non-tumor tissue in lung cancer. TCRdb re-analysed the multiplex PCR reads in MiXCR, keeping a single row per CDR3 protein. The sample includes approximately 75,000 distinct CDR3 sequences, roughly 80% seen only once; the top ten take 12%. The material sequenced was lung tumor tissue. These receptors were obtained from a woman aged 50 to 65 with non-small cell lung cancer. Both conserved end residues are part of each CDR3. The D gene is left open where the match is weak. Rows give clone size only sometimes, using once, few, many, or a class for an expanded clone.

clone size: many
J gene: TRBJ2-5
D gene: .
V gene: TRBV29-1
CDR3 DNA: TGCAGCGTCGAGGACGGCTCAAACCTAGAGACCCAGTACTTC
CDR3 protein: CSVEDGSNLETQYF

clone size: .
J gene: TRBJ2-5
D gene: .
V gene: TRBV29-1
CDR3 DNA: TGCAGCCTTGAAGTCGCGACTAAGCAAGAGACCCAGTACTTC
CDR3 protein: CSLEVATKQETQYF

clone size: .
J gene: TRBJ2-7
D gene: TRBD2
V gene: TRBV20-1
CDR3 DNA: TGCGGTATACAAGCGGGAGATGTCGAGCAGTACTTC
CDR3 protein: CGIQAGDVEQYF

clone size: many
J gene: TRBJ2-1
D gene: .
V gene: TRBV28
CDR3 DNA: TGTGCCAGCAGAGACAACAACAATGAGCAGTTCTTC
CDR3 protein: CASRDNNNEQFF

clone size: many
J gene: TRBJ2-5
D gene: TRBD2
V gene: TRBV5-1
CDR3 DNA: TGCGCCAGCAGCTTTGGGACTAGCCAAGAGACCCAGTACTTC
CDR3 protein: CASSFGTSQETQYF

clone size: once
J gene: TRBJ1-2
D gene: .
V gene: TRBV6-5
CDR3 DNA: TGTGCCAGCAGGATGACCGACGGGAACTATGATTACACCTTC
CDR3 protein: CASRMTDGNYDYTF

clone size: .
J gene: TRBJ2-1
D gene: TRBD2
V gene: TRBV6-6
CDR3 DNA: TGTGCTAGCGGGAGCGGGAGGACCTACAATGAGAAGTTCTTC
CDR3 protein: CASGSGRTYNEKFF

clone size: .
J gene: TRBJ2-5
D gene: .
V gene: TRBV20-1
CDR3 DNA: TGCAGTGCTAGAGGCTACGAGAACAGGTACTTC
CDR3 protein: CSARGYENRYF

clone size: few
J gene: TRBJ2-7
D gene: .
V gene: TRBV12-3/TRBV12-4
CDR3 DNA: TGTGCCAGCACCACGCCTCTCGGCCGGGAGCAGTACTTC
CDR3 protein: CASTTPLGREQYF

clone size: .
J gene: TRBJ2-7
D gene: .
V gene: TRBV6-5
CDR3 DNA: TGTGTCAGCAGGCGGCAGGGGGAGCAGTACTTC
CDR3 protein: CVSRRQGEQYF

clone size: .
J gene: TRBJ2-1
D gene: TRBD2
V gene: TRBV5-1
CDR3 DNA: TGCGCCAGCTGCGCCATGACTAGCGGGGATTACAATAAGCAGTTCTTC
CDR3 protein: CASCAMTSGDYNKQFF

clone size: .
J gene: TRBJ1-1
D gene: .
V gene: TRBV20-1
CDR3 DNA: TGCAGTCCTACCCCGGGGAGTGGTACTGAAGCTTTCTTT
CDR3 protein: CSPTPGSGTEAFF

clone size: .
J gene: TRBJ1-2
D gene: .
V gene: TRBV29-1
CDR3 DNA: TGCAGCGCTGAAGATAACAGCAGAGGCTACACCTTC
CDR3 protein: CSAEDNSRGYTF

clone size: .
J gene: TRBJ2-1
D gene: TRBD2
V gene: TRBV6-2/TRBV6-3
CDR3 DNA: TGTGCCAGTAGCCCCGGACTAGCGGGTGTTAATGAGCACTTCTTC
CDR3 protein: CASSPGLAGVNEHFF

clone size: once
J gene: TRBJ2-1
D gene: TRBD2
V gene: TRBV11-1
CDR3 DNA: TGTGCCAACAGCTCAAGACTAGCGGGAAGGTTGCACTTCTTC
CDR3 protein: CANSSRLAGRLHFF

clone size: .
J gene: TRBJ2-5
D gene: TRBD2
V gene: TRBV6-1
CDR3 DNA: TGTGCCAGCAGTTGCCTAGCGGGAGACCAAGAGACCCAGTACTTC
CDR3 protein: CASSCLAGDQETQYF

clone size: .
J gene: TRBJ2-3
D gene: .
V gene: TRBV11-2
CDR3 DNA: TGTGCCAGCAGCGTAGATCAGGCAGATATGCAGTATTTT
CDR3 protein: CASSVDQADMQYF

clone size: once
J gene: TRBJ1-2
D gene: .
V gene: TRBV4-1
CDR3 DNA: TGCGCCAGCAGCCAAGGGGGAAGGCCGAGTGGAAATGGCCACACCTTC
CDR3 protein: CASSQGGRPSGNGHTF

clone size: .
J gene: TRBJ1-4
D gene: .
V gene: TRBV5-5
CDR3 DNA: TGTGCCAGCAGCTTGATCGCGTCTCGAGGTGAAAAACTGTTTTTT
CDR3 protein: CASSLIASRGEKLFF

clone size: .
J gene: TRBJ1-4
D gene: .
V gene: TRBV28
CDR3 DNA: TGTGCCAGCAGTTCCCCCATGGGGAGCGGTCTAGGGGAACTGTCTTTT
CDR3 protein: CASSSPMGSGLGELSF

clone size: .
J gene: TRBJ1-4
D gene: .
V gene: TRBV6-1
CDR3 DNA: TGTGCCAGTAAGGGGACACCCGGATCGGATGAAAAACTGTTTTTT
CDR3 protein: CASKGTPGSDEKLFF

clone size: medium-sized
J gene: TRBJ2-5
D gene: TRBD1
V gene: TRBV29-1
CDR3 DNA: TGCAGCGGCACAGGGGATGGGGATCTTTGGGCCCAGTACTTC
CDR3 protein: CSGTGDGDLWAQYF

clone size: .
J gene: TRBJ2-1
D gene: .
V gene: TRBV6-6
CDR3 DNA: TGTGCCAGCAATCAACTAGCAGGATCCAATGAGCAGTTCTTC
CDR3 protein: CASNQLAGSNEQFF

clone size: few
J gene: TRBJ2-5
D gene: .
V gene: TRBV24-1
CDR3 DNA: TGTGCCACCAGTGGGACGGTGGGGAAGACCCAATACTTC
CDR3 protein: CATSGTVGKTQYF

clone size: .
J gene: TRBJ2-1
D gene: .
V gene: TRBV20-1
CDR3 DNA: TGCACTGCTAGATGGGGGGAAACGTGGAATGAGCAGTTCTTC
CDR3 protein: CTARWGETWNEQFF

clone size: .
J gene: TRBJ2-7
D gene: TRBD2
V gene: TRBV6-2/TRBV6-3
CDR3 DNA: TGTGTCAGCAGGGTCGGGACTAGCGCTTCCTACGAGCAGTACTTC
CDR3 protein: CVSRVGTSASYEQYF

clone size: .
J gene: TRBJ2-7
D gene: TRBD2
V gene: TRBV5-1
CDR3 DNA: TGCGCCAGCAGTACGGTTGGACTGGGGGTTCGGGACTACGGGCAGTACTTC
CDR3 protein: CASSTVGLGVRDYGQYF

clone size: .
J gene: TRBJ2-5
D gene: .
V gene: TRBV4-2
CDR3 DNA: TGTGCCAGCAGCCGAGGAGGGGGGAGAGAGACCCAATACTTC
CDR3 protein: CASSRGGGRETQYF

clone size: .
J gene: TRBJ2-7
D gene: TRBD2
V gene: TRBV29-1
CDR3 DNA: TGCAGCGTTGAGGGGACTAGCGGAGCCTACTACGATGTGCAGTACTTC
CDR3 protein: CSVEGTSGAYYDVQYF

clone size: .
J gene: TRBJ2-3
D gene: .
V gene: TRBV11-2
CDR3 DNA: TGTGCCAGCAGCTCCATGGAGGGAGGAATTAGCACAGATACGCAGTATTTT
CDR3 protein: CASSSMEGGISTDTQYF

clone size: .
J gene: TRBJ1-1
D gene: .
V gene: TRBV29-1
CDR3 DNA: TGCAGCGTTGCGGACCCCCATGGGAACAATGAAGCTTTATTT
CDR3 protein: CSVADPHGNNEALF

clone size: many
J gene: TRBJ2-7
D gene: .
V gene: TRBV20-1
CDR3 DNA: TGCAGTGCCGCCGATTGGGCAGGAGGTTACTACGAGCAGTACTTC
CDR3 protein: CSAADWAGGYYEQYF

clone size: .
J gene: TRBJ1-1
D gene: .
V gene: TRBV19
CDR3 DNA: TGTGCCAGTAGTATGGGCCTGGGGACGAGGAACACTGAAGCTTTCTTT
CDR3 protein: CASSMGLGTRNTEAFF

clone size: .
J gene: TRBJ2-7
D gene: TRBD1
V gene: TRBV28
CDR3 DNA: TGTGCCAGTAGTTTAACAGGGGTGAACTACGAGCAGCACTTC
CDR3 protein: CASSLTGVNYEQHF

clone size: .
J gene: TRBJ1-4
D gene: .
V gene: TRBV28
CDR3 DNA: TGTGCCAGCAGTTTATACGTGACTTCGGAACCTAATGAAAAACTGTTTTTT
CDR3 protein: CASSLYVTSEPNEKLFF

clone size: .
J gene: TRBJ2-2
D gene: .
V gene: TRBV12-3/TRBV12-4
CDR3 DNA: TGCGCCAGCAGTCCCGGGATTAGTGGCGGCGGGGAGCTGTTTTTT
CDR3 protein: CASSPGISGGGELFF

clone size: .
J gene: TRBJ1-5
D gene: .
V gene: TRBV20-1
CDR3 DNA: TGCAGTGCTAGCTTCGAAGATAGCAATCAGCCCCAGCATTTT
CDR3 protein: CSASFEDSNQPQHF

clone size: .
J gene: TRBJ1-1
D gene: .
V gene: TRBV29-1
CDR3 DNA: TGCAGCACCTCACCGGGGCTCATAGGCACTGAAGCTTTCTTT
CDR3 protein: CSTSPGLIGTEAFF

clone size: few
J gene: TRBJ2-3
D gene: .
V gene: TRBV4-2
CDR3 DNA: TGTGTCAGTAGTCAAGCTGGAGCAGATACGCAGTATTTT
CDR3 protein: CVSSQAGADTQYF

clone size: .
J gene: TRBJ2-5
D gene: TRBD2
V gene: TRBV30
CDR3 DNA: TGTGCCTGGAGTGTGAAAACAGCCCGACAAGCGGGAGCGCCCCGGGAGACCCAATACTTC
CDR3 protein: CAWSVKTARQAGAPRETQYF

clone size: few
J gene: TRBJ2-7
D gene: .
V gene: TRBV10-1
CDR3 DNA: TGCGCCAGCAGTGTCGGGACAAAACTGAACTTC
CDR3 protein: CASSVGTKLNF